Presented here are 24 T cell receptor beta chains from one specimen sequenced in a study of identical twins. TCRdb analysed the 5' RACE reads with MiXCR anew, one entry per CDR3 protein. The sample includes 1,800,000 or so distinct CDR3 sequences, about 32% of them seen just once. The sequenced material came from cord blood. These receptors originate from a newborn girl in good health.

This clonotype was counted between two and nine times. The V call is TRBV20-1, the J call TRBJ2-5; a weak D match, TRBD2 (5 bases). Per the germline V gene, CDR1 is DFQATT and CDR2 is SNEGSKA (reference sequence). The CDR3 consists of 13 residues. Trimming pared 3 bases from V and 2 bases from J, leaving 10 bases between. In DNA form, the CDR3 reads TGCAGTGCTAGCCGACTAACACAAGAGACCCAGTACTTC. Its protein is CSASRLTQETQYF.

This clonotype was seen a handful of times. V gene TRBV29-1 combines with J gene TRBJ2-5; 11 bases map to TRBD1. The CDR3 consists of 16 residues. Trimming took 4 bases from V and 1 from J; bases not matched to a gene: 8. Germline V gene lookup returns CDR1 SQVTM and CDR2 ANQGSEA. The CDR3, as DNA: TGCAGCGTTGTAGCCCAGGACAGGGGGCGCCAAGAGACCCAGTACTTC. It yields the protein CSVVAQDRGRQETQYF.

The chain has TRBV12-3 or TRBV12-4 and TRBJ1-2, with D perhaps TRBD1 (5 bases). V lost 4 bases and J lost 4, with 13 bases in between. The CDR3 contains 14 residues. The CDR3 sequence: CASSSTVGVYGYTF. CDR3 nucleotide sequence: TGTGCCAGCAGTTCGACAGTAGGCGTCTATGGCTACACCTTC.

The CDR3 nucleotides are TGTGCTAGTGGTCCGACCTCCCAAGGGGGCTACACCTTC. Protein product: CASGPTSQGGYTF. The genes are TRBV12-5 and TRBJ1-2, with D uncertain. Trimming cost V 5 bases and J 8 bases, with 15 bases left between them. Germline V gene sequence: CDR1 LGHNT, CDR2 FRNRAP. This CDR3 region has 13 residues.

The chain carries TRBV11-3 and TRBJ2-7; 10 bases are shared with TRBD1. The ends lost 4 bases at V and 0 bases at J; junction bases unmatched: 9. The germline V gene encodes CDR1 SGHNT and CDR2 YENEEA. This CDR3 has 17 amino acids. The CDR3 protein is CASSSIWDRGTSYEQYF. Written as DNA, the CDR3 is TGTGCCAGCAGCTCGATCTGGGACAGGGGTACCTCCTACGAGCAGTACTTC.

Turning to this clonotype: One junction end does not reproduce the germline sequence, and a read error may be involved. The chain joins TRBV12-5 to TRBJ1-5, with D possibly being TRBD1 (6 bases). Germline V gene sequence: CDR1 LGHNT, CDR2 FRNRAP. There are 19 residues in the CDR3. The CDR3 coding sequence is TGTGCTAGTAGTTTGGATCTACAGGGTGTTGTAGAACTCCATCAGCCCCAGCATTTT. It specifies CASSLDLQGVVELHQPQHF.

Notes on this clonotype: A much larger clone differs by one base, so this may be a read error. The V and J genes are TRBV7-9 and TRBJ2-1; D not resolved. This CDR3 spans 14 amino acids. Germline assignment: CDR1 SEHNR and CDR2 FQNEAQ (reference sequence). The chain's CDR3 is CTSSFRSSYNEQFF. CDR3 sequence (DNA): TGTACCAGCAGCTTCAGGAGCTCCTACAATGAGCAGTTCTTC.

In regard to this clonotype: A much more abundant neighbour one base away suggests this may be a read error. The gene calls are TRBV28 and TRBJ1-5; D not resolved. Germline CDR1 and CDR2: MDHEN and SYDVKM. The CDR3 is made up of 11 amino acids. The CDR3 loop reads CASSWGQPLHF. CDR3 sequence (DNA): TGTGCCAGCAGTTGGGGTCAGCCCCTGCATTTT.

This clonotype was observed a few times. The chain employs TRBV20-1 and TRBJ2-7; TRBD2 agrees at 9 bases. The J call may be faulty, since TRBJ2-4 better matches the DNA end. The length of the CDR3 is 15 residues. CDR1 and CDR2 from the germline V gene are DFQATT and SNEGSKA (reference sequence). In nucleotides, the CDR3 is TGCAGTGGAACCGGCGGGGGGGCCTTGGATAACATTCAGTACTTC. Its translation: CSGTGGGALDNIQYF.

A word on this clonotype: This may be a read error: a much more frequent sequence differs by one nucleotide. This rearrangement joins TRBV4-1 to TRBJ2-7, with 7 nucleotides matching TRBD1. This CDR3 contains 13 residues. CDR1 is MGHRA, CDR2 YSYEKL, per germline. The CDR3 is CASSQDRYNEQYF. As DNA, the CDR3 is TGTGCCAGCAGCCAGGACAGGTACAATGAGCAGTACTTC.

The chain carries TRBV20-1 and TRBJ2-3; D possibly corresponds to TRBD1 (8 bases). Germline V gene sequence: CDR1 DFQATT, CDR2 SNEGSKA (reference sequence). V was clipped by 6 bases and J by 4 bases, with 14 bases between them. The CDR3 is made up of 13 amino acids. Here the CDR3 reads CSATTGGADTQYF. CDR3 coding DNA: TGCAGTGCCACAACAGGGGGGGCAGATACGCAGTATTTT.

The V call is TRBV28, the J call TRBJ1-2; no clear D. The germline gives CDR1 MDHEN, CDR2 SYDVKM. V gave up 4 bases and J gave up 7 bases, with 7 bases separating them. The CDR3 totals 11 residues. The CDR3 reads CASSSGCGYTF. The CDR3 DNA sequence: TGTGCCAGCAGTTCGGGCTGTGGCTACACCTTC.

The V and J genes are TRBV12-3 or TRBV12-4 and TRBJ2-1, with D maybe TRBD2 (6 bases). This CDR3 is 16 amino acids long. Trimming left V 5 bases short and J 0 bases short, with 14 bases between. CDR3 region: CASSLGGKISYNEQFF. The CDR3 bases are TGTGCCAGCAGTCTGGGCGGGAAAATCTCCTACAATGAGCAGTTCTTC.

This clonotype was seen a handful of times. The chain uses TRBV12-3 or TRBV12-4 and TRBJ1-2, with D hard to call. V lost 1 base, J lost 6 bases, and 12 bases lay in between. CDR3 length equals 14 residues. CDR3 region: CASSLGFDGNGYTF. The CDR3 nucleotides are TGTGCCAGCAGTTTAGGTTTTGATGGTAATGGCTACACCTTC.

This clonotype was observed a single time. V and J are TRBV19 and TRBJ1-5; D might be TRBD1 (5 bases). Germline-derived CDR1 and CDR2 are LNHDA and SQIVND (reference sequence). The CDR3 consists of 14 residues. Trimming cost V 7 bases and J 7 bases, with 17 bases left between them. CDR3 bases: TGTGCCAGTATCGGGCTCGGGGGAGGCCAGCCCCAGCATTTT. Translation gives CASIGLGGGQPQHF.

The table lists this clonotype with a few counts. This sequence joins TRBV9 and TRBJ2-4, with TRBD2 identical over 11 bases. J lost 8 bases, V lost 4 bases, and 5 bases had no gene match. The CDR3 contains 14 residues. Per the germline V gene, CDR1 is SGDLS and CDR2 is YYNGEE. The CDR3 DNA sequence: TGTGCCAGCAGCCCTAGCGGGGGGAGGGACATTCAGTACTTC. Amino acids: CASSPSGGRDIQYF.

CDR3 sequence: CSADGTGVNYGYTF. CDR3 nucleotides: TGCAGTGCCGATGGGACAGGTGTCAACTATGGCTACACCTTC. This rearrangement joins TRBV20-1 to TRBJ1-2; 8 positions match TRBD1. V trimming: 6 bases; J trimming: 2 bases; junction bases outside the gene matches: 8. CDR1 and CDR2 from the germline V gene are DFQATT and SNEGSKA (reference sequence). The CDR3 runs 14 residues.

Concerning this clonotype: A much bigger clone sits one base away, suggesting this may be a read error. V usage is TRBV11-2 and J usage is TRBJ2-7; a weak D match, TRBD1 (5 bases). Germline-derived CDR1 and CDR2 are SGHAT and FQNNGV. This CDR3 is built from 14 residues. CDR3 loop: CASNLAGANYEQYF. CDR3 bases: TGTGCCAGCAACTTAGCTGGGGCTAACTACGAGCAGTACTTC.

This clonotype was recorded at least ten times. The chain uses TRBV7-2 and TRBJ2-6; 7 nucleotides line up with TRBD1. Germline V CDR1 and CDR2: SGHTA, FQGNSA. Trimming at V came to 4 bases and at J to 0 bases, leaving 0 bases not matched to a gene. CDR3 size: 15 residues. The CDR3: CASSSGGSGANVLTF. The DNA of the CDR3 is TGTGCCAGCAGCTCAGGGGGCTCTGGGGCCAACGTCCTGACTTTC.

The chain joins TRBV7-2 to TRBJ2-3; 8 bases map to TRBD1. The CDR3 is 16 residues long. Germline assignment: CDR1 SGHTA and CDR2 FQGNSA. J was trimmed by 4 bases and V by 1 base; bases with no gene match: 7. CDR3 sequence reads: CASSLGIYRGADTQYF. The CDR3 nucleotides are TGTGCCAGCAGCTTAGGAATATACAGGGGGGCAGATACGCAGTATTTT.

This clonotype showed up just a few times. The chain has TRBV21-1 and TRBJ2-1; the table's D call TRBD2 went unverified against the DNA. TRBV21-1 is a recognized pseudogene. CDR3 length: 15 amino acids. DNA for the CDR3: TGTGCCAGCAGCCAGCGGCCTCCGACCTACAATGAGCAGTTCTTC. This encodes CASSQRPPTYNEQFF.

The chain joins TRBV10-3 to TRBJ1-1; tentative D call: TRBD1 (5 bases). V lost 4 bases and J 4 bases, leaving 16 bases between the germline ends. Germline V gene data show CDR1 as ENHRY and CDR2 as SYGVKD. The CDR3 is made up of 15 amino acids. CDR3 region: CAISVGARQGTEAFF. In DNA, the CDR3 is TGTGCCATCAGTGTTGGAGCCAGGCAGGGCACTGAAGCTTTCTTT.

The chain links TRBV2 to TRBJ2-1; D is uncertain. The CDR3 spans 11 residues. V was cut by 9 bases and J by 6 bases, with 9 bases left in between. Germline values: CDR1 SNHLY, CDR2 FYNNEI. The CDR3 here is CARARGNEQFF. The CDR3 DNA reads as TGTGCCAGAGCGAGAGGCAATGAGCAGTTCTTC.

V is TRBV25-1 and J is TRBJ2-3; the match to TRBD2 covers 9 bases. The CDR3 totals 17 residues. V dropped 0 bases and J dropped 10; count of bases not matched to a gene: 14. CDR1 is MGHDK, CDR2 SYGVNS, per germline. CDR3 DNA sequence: TGTGCCAGCAGTGAATATGTGGGACCGGGACTAGCCCATGCGCAGTATTTT. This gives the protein CASSEYVGPGLAHAQYF.